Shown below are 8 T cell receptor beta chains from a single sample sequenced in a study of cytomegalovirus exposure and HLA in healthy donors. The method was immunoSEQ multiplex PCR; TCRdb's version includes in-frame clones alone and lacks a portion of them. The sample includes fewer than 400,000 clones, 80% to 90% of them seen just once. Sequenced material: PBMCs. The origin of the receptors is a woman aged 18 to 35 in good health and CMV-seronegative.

CDR3 residues: CASSLTSGSSYEQYF. The DNA of the CDR3 is TGCGCCAGCAGCCTCACTAGCGGGAGCTCCTACGAGCAGTACTTC. The chain uses TRBV5-1 and TRBJ2-7, with TRBD2 matching 11 bases. Germline values: CDR1 SGHRS, CDR2 YFSETQ. This CDR3 has 15 residues. The V and J ends lost 4 bases and 0 bases, in that order; junction bases with no gene match: 3.

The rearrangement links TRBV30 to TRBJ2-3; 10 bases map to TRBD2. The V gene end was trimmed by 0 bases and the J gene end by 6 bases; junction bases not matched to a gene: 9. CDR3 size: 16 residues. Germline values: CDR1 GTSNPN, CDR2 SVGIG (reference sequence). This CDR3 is CAWSVEAGGPGDTQYF. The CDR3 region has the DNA TGTGCCTGGAGTGTTGAAGCGGGAGGGCCGGGGGATACGCAGTATTTT.

DNA for the CDR3: TGTGCCAGCAGCTTATCTCTTTATCAGCCCCAGCATTTT. Encoded protein: CASSLSLYQPQHF. The chain recombines TRBV5-8 with TRBJ1-5; D unresolved. CDR3 length: 13 amino acids. Trimming removed 2 bases at V and 5 bases at J, with 8 bases between. CDR1 SGHTS and CDR2 YDEGEE come from the germline V gene.

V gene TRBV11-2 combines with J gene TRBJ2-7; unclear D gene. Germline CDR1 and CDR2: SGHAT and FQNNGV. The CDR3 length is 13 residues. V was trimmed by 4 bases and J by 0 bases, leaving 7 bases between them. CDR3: CASSYSISYEQYF. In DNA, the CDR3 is TGTGCCAGCAGCTACTCTATCTCCTACGAGCAGTACTTC.

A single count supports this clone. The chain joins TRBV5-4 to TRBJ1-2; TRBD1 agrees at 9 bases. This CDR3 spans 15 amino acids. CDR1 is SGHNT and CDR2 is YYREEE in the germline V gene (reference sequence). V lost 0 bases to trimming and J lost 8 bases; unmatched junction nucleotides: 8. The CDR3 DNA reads TGTGCCAGCAGCTTGGCGGACAGGGGATTCGGGGGCTACACCTTC. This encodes CASSLADRGFGGYTF. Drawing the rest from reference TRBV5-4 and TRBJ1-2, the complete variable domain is ETGVTQSPTHLIKTRGQQVTLRCSSQSGHNTVSWYQQALGQGPQFIFQYYREEENGRGNFPPRFSGLQFPNYSSELNVNALELDDSALYLCASSLADRGFGGYTFGSGTRLTVV.

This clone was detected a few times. CDR3 amino acids: CASRRVNTGELFF. The DNA for the CDR3 is TGTGCCAGCAGGCGGGTCAACACCGGGGAGCTGTTTTTT. The V gene is TRBV6-5, the J gene TRBJ2-2; D is perhaps TRBD2 (5 bases). Germline V gives CDR1 MNHEY, CDR2 SVGAGI. V gave up 6 bases and J gave up 2 bases, with 7 bases separating them. This CDR3 contains 13 residues.

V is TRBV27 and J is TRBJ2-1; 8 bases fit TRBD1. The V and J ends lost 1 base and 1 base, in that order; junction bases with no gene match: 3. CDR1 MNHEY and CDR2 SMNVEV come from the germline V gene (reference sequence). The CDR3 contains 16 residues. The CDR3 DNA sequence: TGTGCCAGCAGTTTATTATGGACAGGGTCCTACAATGAGCAGTTCTTC. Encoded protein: CASSLLWTGSYNEQFF.

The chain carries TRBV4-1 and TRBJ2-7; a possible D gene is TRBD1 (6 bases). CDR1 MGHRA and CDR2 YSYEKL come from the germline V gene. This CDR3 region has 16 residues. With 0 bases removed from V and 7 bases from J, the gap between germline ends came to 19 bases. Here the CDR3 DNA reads TGCGCCAGCAGCCAAGATATAGGTCAGGGGTTGGTGGAGCAGTACTTC. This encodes CASSQDIGQGLVEQYF.